This T cell receptor (beta chain) was obtained from a study of blood T cells in healthy people across ages. Points from the study as a whole: There was a strong correlation between TCR beta diversity and naive T cell percentage.

The CDR3 totals 16 residues. Looked up from germline, CDR1 is SEHNR and CDR2 is FQNEAQ (reference sequence). V dropped 6 bases and J dropped 5 bases, with 22 bases sitting between them. As regards this clonotype: No antigen is known for it.

PCR was performed a second time for about 7 to 12 cycles using a sample-barcoded 5' primer and a J-beta primer mix. TCRdb passed the 5' RACE reads through MiXCR, listing each CDR3 protein once. The sample contains approximately 900,000 distinct CDR3 sequences, about 27% of which appear only once. These data were also reused for a study on T cells of mothers and their children.

The chain links TRBV7-9 to TRBJ1-1, with D possibly being TRBD1 (6 bases). The sequencing sample was made of blood. This sequence originates from a woman aged 40 to 55 in good health. The CDR3 sequence is CASRGTTLGGGTEAFF. The CDR3 region has the DNA TGTGCCAGCAGGGGGACAACTCTCGGGGGCGGTACTGAAGCTTTCTTT.